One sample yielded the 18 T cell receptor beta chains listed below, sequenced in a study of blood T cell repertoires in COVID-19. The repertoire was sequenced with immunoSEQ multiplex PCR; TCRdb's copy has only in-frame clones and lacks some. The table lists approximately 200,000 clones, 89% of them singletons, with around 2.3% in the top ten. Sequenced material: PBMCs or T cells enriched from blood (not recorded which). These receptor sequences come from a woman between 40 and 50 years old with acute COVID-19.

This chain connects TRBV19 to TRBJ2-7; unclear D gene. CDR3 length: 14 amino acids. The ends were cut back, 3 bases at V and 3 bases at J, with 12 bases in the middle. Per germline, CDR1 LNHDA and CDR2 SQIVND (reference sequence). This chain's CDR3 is CASSISAGYYEQYF. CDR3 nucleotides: TGTGCCAGTAGTATTTCGGCAGGTTACTACGAGCAGTACTTC.

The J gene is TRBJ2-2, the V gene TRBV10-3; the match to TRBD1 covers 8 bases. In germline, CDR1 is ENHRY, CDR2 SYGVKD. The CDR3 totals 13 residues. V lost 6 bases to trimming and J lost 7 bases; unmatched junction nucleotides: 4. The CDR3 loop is CAISEQGDGELFF. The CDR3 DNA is TGTGCCATCAGCGAACAGGGGGACGGGGAGCTGTTTTTT.

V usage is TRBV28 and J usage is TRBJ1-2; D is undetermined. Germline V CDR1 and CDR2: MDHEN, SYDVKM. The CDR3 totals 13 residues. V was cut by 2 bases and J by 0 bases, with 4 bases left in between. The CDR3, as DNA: TGTGCCAGCAGTTTAACGGCTAACTATGGCTACACCTTC. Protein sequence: CASSLTANYGYTF.

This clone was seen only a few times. The CDR3 here is CATGQSGPGLDTQYF. DNA of the CDR3: TGTGCCACCGGTCAATCGGGCCCGGGATTAGATACGCAGTATTTT. J is TRBJ2-3 and V is TRBV2, with D possibly TRBD2 on 5 matching bases. Trimming removed 10 bases from V and 5 bases from J, with 22 bases in between. The CDR3 contains 15 residues. Germline V CDR1 and CDR2: SNHLY, FYNNEI.

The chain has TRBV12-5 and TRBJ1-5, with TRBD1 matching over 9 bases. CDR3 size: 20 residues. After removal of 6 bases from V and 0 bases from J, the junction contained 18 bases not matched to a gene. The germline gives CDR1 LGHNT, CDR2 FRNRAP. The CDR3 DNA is TGTGCTAGTGGCATCACAGGGGGCGCAGGTCCACCTTATAGCAATCAGCCCCAGCATTTT. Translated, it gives CASGITGGAGPPYSNQPQHF.

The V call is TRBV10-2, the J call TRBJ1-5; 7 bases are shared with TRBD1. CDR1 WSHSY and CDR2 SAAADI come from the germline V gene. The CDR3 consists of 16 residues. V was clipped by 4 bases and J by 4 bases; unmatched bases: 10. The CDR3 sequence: CASSGPDRVGNQPQHF. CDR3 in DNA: TGCGCCAGCAGTGGACCTGACAGGGTAGGAAATCAGCCCCAGCATTTT.

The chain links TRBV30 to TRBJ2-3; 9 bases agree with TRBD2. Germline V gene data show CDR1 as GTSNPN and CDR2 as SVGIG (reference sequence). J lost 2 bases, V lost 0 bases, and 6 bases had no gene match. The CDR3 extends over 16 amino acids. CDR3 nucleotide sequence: TGTGCCTGGAGTGTCGGGGCGGGGGGGTACACAGATACGCAGTATTTT. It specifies CAWSVGAGGYTDTQYF.

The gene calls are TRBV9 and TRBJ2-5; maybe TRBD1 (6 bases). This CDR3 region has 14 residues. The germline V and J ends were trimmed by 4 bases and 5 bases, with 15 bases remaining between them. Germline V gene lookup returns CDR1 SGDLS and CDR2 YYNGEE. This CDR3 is CASSPRYREETQYF. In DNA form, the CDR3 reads TGTGCCAGCAGCCCCCGATACAGGGAGGAGACCCAGTACTTC. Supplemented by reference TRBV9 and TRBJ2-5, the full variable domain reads DSGVTQTPKHLITATGQRVTLRCSPRSGDLSVYWYQQSLDQGLQFLIQYYNGEERAKGNILERFSAQQFPDLHSELNLSSLELGDSALYFCASSPRYREETQYFGPGTRLLVL.

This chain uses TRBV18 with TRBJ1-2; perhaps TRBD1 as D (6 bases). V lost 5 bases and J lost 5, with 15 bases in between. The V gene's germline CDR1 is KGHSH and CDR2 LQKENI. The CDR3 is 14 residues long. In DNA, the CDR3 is TGTGCCAGCTCAAACGGCCCGGACAGTTATGGCTACACCTTC. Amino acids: CASSNGPDSYGYTF.

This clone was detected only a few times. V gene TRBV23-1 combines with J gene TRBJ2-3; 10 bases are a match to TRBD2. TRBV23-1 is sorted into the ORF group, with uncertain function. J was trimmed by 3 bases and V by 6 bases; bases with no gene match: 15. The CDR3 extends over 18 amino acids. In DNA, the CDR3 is TGCGCCAGCAGCCAGTCGGGGGAGCGGGAGGGCCGAACAGATACGCAGTATTTT. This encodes CASSQSGEREGRTDTQYF.

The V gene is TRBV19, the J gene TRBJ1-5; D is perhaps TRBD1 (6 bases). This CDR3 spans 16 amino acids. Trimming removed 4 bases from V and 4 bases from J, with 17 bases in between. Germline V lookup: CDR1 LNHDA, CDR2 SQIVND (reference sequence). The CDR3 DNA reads TGTGCCAGTAGTAACCGCAAAGACAGGCCGAATCAGCCCCAGCATTTT. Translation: CASSNRKDRPNQPQHF.

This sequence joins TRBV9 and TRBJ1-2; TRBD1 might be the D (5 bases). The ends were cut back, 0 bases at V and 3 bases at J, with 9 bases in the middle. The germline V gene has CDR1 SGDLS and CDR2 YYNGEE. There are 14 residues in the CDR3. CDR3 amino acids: CASSVGGRDYGYTF. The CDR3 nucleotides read TGTGCCAGCAGCGTAGGGGGCAGAGACTATGGCTACACCTTC.

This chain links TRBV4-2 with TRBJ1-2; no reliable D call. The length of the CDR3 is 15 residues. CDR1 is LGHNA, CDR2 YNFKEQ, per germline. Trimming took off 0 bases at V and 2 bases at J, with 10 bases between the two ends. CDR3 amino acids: CASSQETTTNYGYTF. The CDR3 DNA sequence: TGTGCCAGCAGCCAAGAAACAACTACCAACTATGGCTACACCTTC.

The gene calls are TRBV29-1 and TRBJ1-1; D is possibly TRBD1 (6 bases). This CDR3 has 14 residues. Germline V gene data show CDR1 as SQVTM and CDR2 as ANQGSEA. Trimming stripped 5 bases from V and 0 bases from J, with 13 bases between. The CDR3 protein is CSVRKDSMNTEAFF. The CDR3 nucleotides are TGCAGCGTTAGAAAGGACAGTATGAACACTGAAGCTTTCTTT.

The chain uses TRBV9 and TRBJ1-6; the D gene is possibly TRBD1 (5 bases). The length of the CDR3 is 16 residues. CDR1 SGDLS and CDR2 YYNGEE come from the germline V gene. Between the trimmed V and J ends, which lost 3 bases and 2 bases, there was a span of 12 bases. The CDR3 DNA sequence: TGTGCCAGCAGCGCCTGGGGCACCACCTATAATTCACCCCTCCACTTT. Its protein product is CASSAWGTTYNSPLHF.

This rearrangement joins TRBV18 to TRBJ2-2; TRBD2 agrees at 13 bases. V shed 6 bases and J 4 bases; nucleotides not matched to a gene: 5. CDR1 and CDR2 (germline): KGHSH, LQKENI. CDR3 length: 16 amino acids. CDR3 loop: CASSNGLAGVTGELFF. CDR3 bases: TGTGCCAGCTCGAACGGACTAGCGGGAGTCACCGGGGAGCTGTTTTTT.

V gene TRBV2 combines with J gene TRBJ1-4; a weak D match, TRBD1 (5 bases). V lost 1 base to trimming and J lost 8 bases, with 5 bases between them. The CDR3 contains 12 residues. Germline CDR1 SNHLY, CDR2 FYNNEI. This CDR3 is CASSEEGEKLFF. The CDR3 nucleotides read TGTGCCAGCAGTGAAGAGGGGGAAAAACTGTTTTTT.

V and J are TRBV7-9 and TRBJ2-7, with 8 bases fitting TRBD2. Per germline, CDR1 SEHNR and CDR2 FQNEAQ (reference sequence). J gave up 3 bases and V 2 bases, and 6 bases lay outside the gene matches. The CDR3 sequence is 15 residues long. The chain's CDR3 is CASSLYAGGSYEQYF. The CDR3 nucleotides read TGTGCCAGCAGCTTATACGCGGGGGGAAGCTACGAGCAGTACTTC. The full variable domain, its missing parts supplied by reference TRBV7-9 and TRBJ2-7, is DTGVSQNPRHKITKRGQNVTFRCDPISEHNRLYWYRQTLGQGPEFLTYFQNEAQLEKSRLLSDRFSAERPKGSFSTLEIQRTEQGDSAMYLCASSLYAGGSYEQYFGPGTRLTVT.